The T cell receptor beta chain described here comes from a study of graft-versus-host responses after intestinal transplantation. As for the study in general: Multivisceral, liver-intestinal, or isolated intestinal grafts went to recipients. Induction with anti-thymocyte globulin, then tacrolimus and steroids for roughly 3 years, was given to all recipients. Study-level points and caveats: HvG clone declines early post-transplant were associated with peak circulating GvH levels. Ileal or blood samples showed some GvH clones first, and such clones were also found in recipient marrow.

As for this clone: Its antigen remains unidentified. Other DNA sequences within the sample encode an identical CDR3.

The CDR3 length is 12 residues. Germline V CDR1 and CDR2: KGHSH, LQKENI. V lost 6 bases and J 5 bases, leaving 9 bases between the germline ends. The method was immunoSEQ multiplex PCR; TCRdb's version includes in-frame clones alone and lacks a portion of them. The sample consists of some 84,000 clones, roughly four fifths of them appearing once. The rearrangement joins TRBV18 to TRBJ2-3; D unresolved. The sequencing here drew on unstimulated CD4+ T cells sorted from spleen or lymph node cells, taken before intestinal transplant. The source is a human donor who received an intestinal transplant. The CDR3 DNA reads as TGTGCCAGCTCGCCCTCGGGAGATACGCAGTATTTT. Amino acids: CASSPSGDTQYF.